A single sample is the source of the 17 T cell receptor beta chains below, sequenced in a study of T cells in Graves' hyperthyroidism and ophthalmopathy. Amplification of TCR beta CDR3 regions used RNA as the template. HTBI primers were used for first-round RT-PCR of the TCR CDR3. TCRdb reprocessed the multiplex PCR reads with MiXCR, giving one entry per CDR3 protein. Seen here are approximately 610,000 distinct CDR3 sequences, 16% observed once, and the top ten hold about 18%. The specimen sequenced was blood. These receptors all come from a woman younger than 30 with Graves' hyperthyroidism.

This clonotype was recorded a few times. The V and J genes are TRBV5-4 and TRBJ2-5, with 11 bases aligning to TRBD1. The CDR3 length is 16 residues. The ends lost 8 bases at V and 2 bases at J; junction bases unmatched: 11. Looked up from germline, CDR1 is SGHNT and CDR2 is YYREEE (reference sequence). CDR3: CASSVQRDRGQETQYF. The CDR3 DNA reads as TGTGCCAGTAGTGTCCAACGGGACAGGGGGCAAGAGACCCAGTACTTC.

CDR3 region: CASSEWDGNYGYTF. CDR3 bases: TGTGCCAGCAGTGAATGGGACGGGAACTATGGCTACACCTTC. V and J are TRBV25-1 and TRBJ1-2; D might be TRBD1 (5 bases). V was clipped by 1 base and J by 2 bases, with 8 bases between them. The CDR3 sequence is 14 residues long. Germline CDR1 is MGHDK and CDR2 is SYGVNS.

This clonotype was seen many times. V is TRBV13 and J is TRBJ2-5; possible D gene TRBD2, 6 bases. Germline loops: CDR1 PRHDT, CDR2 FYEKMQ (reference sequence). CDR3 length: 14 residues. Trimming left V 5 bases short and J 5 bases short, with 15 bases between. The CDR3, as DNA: TGTGCCAGCAGCGTATGGGACTCCGAGGAGACCCAGTACTTC. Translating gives CASSVWDSEETQYF.

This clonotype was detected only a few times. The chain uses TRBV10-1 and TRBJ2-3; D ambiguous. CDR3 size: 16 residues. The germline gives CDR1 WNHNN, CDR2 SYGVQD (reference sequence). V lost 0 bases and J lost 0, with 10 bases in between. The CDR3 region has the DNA TGCGCCAGCAGTGAGTCCATTGCAGTTAGCACAGATACGCAGTATTTT. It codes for CASSESIAVSTDTQYF.

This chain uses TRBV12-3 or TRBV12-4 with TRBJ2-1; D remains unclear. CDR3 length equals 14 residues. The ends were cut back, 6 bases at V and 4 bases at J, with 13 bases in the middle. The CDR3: CASRAYSRYNEQFF. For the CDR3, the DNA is TGTGCCAGCAGAGCCTACTCTCGATACAATGAGCAGTTCTTC.

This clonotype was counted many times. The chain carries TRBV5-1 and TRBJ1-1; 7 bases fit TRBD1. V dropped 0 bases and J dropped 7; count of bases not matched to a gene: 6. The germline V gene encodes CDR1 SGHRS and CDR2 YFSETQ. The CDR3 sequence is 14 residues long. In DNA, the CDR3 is TGCGCCAGCAGCTTGGGGGACAGCAGAAATGAAGCTTTCTTT. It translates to CASSLGDSRNEAFF. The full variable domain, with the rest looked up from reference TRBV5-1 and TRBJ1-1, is KAGVTQTPRYLIKTRGQQVTLSCSPISGHRSVSWYQQTPGQGLQFLFEYFSETQRNKGNFPGRFSGRQFSNSRSEMNVSTLELGDSALYLCASSLGDSRNEAFFGQGTRLTVV.

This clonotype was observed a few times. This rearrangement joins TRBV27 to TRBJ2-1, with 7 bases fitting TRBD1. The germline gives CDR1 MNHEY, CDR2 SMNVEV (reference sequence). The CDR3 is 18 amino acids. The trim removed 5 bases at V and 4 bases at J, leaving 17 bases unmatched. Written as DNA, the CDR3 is TGTGCCAGCAGTCCATCCTCCCTACTAGGACAGGTTTACAATGAGCAGTTCTTC. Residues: CASSPSSLLGQVYNEQFF.

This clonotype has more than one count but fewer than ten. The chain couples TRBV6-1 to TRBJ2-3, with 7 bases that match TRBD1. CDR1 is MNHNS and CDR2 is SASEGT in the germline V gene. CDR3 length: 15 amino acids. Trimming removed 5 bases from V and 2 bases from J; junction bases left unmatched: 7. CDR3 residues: CASSLRDRITDTQYF. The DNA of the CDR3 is TGTGCCAGCAGTTTAAGGGACAGAATCACAGATACGCAGTATTTT.

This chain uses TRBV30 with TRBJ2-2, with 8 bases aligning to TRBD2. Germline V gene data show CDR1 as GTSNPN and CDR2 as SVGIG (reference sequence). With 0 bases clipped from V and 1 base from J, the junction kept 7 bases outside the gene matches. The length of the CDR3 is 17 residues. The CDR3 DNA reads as TGTGCCTGGAGTGTACGGGGTAGCGGGAAGAACACCGGGGAGCTGTTTTTT. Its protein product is CAWSVRGSGKNTGELFF.

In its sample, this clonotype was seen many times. DNA of the CDR3: TGCAGTGCCATACGGACTAGCGGAGATACGCAGTATTTT. Translated: CSAIRTSGDTQYF. The chain recombines TRBV20-1 with TRBJ2-3; 10 positions agree with TRBD2. The germline V gene has CDR1 DFQATT and CDR2 SNEGSKA (reference sequence). The CDR3 consists of 13 residues. J gave up 5 bases and V 6 bases, and 5 bases lay outside the gene matches.

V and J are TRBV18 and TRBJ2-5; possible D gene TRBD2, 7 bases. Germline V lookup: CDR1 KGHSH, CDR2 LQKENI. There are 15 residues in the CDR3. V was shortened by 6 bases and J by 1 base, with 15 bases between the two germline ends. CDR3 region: CASSPEGGPQETQYF. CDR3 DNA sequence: TGTGCCAGCTCCCCCGAGGGGGGGCCCCAAGAGACCCAGTACTTC.

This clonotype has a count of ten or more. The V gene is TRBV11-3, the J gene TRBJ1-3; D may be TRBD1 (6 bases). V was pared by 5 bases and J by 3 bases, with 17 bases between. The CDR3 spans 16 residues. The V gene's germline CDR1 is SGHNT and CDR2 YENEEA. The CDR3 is CASSANRGKNGNTIYF. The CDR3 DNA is TGTGCCAGCAGCGCCAATAGGGGGAAGAATGGAAACACCATATATTTT.

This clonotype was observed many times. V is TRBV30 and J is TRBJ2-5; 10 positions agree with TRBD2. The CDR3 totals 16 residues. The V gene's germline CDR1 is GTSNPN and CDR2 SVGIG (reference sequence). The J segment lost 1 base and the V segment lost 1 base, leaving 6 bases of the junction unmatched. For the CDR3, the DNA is TGTGCCTGGAGTGGTGATGGGACTAGCGCCCAAGAGACCCAGTACTTC. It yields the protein CAWSGDGTSAQETQYF.

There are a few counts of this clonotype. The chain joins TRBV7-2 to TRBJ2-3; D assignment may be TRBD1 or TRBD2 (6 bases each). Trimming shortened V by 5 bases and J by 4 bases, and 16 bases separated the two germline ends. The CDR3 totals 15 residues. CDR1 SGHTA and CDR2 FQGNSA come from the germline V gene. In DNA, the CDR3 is TGTGCCAGCAGCCCGAGGGGGGTGGCCGCAGATACGCAGTATTTT. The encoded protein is CASSPRGVAADTQYF.

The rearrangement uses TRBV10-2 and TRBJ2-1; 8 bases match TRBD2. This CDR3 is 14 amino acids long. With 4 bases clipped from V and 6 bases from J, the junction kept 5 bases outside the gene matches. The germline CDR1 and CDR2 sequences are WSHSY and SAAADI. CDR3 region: CASSAGRARNEQFF. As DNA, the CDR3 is TGCGCCAGCAGTGCCGGGAGGGCCCGCAATGAGCAGTTCTTC.

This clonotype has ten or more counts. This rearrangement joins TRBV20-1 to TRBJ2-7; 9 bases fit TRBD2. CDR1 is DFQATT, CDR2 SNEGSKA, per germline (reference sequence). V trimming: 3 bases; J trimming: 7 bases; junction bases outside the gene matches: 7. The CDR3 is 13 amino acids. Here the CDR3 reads CSARGLATVEQYF. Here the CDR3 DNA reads TGCAGTGCTAGGGGACTAGCTACGGTAGAGCAGTACTTC.

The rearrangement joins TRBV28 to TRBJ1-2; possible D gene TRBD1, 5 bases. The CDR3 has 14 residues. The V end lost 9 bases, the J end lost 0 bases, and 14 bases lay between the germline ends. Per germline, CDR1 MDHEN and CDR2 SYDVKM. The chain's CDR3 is CASYLDSPNYGYTF. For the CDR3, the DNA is TGTGCCAGTTACCTCGACAGCCCTAACTATGGCTACACCTTC.